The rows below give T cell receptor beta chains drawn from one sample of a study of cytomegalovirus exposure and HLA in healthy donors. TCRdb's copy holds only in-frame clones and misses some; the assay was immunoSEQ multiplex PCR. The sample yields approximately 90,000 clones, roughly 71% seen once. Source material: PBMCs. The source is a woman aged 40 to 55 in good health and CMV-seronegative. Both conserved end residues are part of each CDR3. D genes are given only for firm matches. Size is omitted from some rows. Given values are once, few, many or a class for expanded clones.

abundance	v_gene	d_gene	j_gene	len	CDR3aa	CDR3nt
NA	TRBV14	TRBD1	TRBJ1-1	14	CASSPDREGSEAFF	TGTGCCAGCAGTCCGGACAGGGAAGGCTCTGAAGCTTTCTTT
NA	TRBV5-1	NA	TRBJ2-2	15	CASSLRTANTGELFF	TGCGCCAGCAGCTTACGGACTGCGAACACCGGGGAGCTGTTTTTT
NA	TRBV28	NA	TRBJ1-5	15	CASSLGGGGNQPQHF	TGTGCCAGCAGTTTGGGCGGGGGTGGCAATCAGCCCCAGCATTTT
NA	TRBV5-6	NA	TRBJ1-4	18	CASSAGTTSLATNEKLFF	TGTGCCAGCAGCGCCGGGACAACCTCCTTAGCAACTAATGAAAAACTGTTTTTT
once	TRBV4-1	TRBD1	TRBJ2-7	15	CASSQVEQGPYEQYF	TGCGCCAGCAGCCAAGTGGAACAGGGGCCCTACGAGCAGTACTTC
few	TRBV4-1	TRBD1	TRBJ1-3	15	CASSLGQGAGNTIYF	TGCGCCAGCAGCCTCGGACAGGGGGCTGGAAACACCATATATTTT
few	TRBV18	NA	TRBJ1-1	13	CASSQQDSLEAFF	TGTGCCAGCTCACAGCAGGACAGCCTTGAAGCTTTCTTT
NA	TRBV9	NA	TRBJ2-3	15	CASSVLSGNTDTQYF	TGTGCCAGCAGCGTACTGTCGGGGAACACAGATACGCAGTATTTT
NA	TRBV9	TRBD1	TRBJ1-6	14	CASSAGTENSPLHF	TGTGCCAGCAGCGCTGGGACAGAGAATTCACCCCTCCACTTT
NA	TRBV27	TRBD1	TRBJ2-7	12	CASRDRGDEQYF	TGTGCCAGCAGGGACAGGGGGGACGAGCAGTACTTC
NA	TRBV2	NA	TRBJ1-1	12	CASSEPDTEAFF	TGTGCCAGCAGTGAACCGGACACTGAAGCTTTCTTT
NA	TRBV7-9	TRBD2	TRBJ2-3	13	CASSLQAGGRWYF	TGTGCCAGCAGCTTGCAAGCGGGGGGGCGGTGGTATTTT
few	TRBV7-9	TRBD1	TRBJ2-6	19	CASSLERTGFTSGANVLTF	TGTGCCAGCAGCTTAGAAAGGACAGGGTTTACATCTGGGGCCAACGTCCTGACTTTC
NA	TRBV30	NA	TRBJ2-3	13	CAWSPGSTDTQYF	TGTGCCTGGAGCCCCGGTAGCACAGATACGCAGTATTTT
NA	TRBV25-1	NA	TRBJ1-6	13	CASRSHNNSPLHF	TGTGCCAGCAGGTCACACAATAATTCACCCCTCCACTTT
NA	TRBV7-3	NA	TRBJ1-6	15	CASSLQAGAYSPLHF	TGTGCCAGCAGCTTACAGGCAGGGGCATATTCACCCCTCCACTTT
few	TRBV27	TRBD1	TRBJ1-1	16	CASSSRSTGRNTEAFF	TGTGCCAGCAGTTCCCGCTCGACAGGGCGTAACACTGAAGCTTTCTTT
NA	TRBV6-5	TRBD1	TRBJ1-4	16	CASSSGTGAPNEKLFF	TGTGCCAGCAGTTCCGGGACAGGGGCCCCTAATGAAAAACTGTTTTTT
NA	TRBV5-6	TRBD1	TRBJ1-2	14	CASSFRDRTYGYTF	TGTGCCAGCAGCTTCCGGGACAGAACCTATGGCTACACCTTC
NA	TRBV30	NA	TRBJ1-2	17	CAWSSHQGARGNYGYTF	TGTGCCTGGAGTTCACACCAGGGTGCAAGGGGTAACTATGGCTACACCTTC
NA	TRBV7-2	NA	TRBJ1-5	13	CAGAGTSNQPQHF	TGTGCCGGCGCGGGAACAAGCAATCAGCCCCAGCATTTT
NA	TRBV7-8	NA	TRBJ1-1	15	CASSNREGISSGAFF	TGTGCCAGCAGCAATCGGGAGGGGATTTCTAGTGGGGCTTTCTTT
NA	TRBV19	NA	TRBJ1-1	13	CASSYMGGTEAFF	TGTGCCAGTAGTTATATGGGGGGCACTGAAGCTTTCTTT
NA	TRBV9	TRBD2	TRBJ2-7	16	CASSVEGGGQTYEQYF	TGTGCCAGCAGCGTAGAAGGCGGGGGGCAAACCTACGAGCAGTACTTC
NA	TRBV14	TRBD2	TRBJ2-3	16	CASSLLARGITDTQYF	TGTGCCAGCAGCCTCCTCGCGCGGGGGATCACAGATACGCAGTATTTT